Presented here are 21 T cell receptor beta chains from one specimen sequenced in a study of cytomegalovirus exposure and HLA in healthy donors. The study ran its PCR with 60 Vbeta and 13 Jbeta primers. Here immunoSEQ multiplex PCR was the method, and the copy in TCRdb shows in-frame clones only, minus some. This table holds 150,000 to 200,000 clones, approximately 86% found once. Input material: PBMCs. The origin of the receptors is a woman between 18 and 29 years old in good health and CMV-seronegative.

This clone was recorded a few times. The chain recombines TRBV6-1 with TRBJ1-1; TRBD1 might be the D (6 bases). Germline-derived CDR1 and CDR2 are MNHNS and SASEGT. The CDR3 consists of 13 residues. With 6 bases removed from V and 1 base from J, the gap between germline ends came to 9 bases. CDR3 in amino acids: CASRLTGNTEAFF. In nucleotides, the CDR3 is TGTGCCAGCAGATTGACAGGGAACACTGAAGCTTTCTTT.

The chain carries TRBV7-2 and TRBJ1-1, with TRBD1 as a possible D gene (5 bases). V was shortened by 2 bases and J by 0 bases, with 16 bases between the two germline ends. This CDR3 has 17 amino acids. CDR1 and CDR2 (germline): SGHTA, FQGNSA. The CDR3: CASSLSVGASMNTEAFF. CDR3 DNA sequence: TGTGCCAGCAGCTTAAGCGTAGGGGCCTCTATGAACACTGAAGCTTTCTTT.

The chain joins TRBV5-1 to TRBJ2-1, with D unclear. The CDR3 extends over 14 amino acids. Germline loops: CDR1 SGHRS, CDR2 YFSETQ. V was pared by 0 bases and J by 6 bases, with 10 bases between. The DNA for the CDR3 is TGCGCCAGCAGCTTGGGAGATTTGGTCAATGAGCAGTTCTTC. Its protein product is CASSLGDLVNEQFF.

V and J are TRBV9 and TRBJ2-5, with D maybe TRBD2 (6 bases). This CDR3 region has 14 residues. V dropped 4 bases and J dropped 1 base, with 11 bases sitting between them. Per germline, CDR1 SGDLS and CDR2 YYNGEE. Here the CDR3 reads CASSFQTSQETQYF. The CDR3 nucleotides read TGTGCCAGCAGCTTCCAGACTAGCCAAGAGACCCAGTACTTC. The variable domain in full, with the rest retrieved from reference TRBV9 and TRBJ2-5, is DSGVTQTPKHLITATGQRVTLRCSPRSGDLSVYWYQQSLDQGLQFLIQYYNGEERAKGNILERFSAQQFPDLHSELNLSSLELGDSALYFCASSFQTSQETQYFGPGTRLLVL.

This chain links TRBV9 with TRBJ2-5, with 8 bases fitting TRBD1. Germline V gene lookup returns CDR1 SGDLS and CDR2 YYNGEE. CDR3 length: 14 residues. J was trimmed by 3 bases and V by 4 bases; bases with no gene match: 5. The CDR3 region has the DNA TGTGCCAGCAGCCAAGGGACAGGAGAAGAGACCCAGTACTTC. It encodes CASSQGTGEETQYF.

The V and J genes are TRBV28 and TRBJ2-5; D may be TRBD2 (6 bases). Trimming cost V 3 bases and J 4 bases, with 9 bases left between them. The CDR3 sequence is 13 residues long. Germline assignment: CDR1 MDHEN and CDR2 SYDVKM. The CDR3 is CASSFPGGETQYF. For the CDR3, the DNA is TGTGCCAGCAGTTTCCCCGGGGGAGAGACCCAGTACTTC.

The chain combines TRBV6-5 with TRBJ1-1, with D possibly TRBD1 on 5 matching bases. V was trimmed by 5 bases and J by 4 bases, leaving 14 bases between them. The CDR3 contains 14 residues. Germline CDR1 is MNHEY and CDR2 is SVGAGI. The CDR3: CASSEDLGGTEAFF. As DNA, the CDR3 is TGTGCCAGCAGTGAGGACTTGGGGGGCACTGAAGCTTTCTTT.

This chain joins TRBV27 and TRBJ1-5, with unresolved D. There are 12 residues in the CDR3. From germline, CDR1 is MNHEY and CDR2 SMNVEV (reference sequence). Trimming shortened V by 8 bases and J by 5 bases, and 10 bases separated the two germline ends. The CDR3, as DNA: TGTGCCAGCCGATCAGGCTATCAGCCCCAGCATTTT. This translates into CASRSGYQPQHF.

The rearrangement joins TRBV10-3 to TRBJ2-2; 14 bases agree with TRBD2. Germline trimming cut 7 bases from V and 4 bases from J; bases unmatched to any gene: 11. The germline V gene has CDR1 ENHRY and CDR2 SYGVKD. The CDR3 is made up of 18 amino acids. In nucleotides, the CDR3 is TGTGCCATCACCTCGGGACTAGCGGGAGTTCTAGGCACCGGGGAGCTGTTTTTT. Its protein is CAITSGLAGVLGTGELFF.

The V gene is TRBV2, the J gene TRBJ1-5, with D hard to call. The V end was cut by 9 bases, the J end by 4 bases, with 19 bases between. This CDR3 is built from 15 residues. CDR1 and CDR2 from the germline V gene are SNHLY and FYNNEI. CDR3 DNA sequence: TGTGCCAGTAGACGCGGGCTGTTTGGTAATCAGCCCCAGCATTTT. Protein sequence: CASRRGLFGNQPQHF.

The chain has TRBV6-5 and TRBJ2-1, with 15 bases aligning to TRBD2. Germline assignment: CDR1 MNHEY and CDR2 SVGAGI. V shed 6 bases, J shed 14 bases, and the junction held 5 bases outside the gene matches. The CDR3 totals 13 residues. CDR3 coding DNA: TGTGCCAGCAGACCCGGACTAGCGGGGGGGAAGTTCTTC. It encodes CASRPGLAGGKFF.

The gene calls are TRBV27 and TRBJ2-3; a possible D gene is TRBD1 (5 bases). The V gene lost 7 bases and the J gene lost 0 bases, with 11 bases spanning the gap. From germline, CDR1 is MNHEY and CDR2 SMNVEV (reference sequence). This CDR3 is built from 14 residues. CDR3 in amino acids: CASKGPTSTDTQYF. The CDR3 DNA follows: TGTGCCAGCAAGGGGCCTACTAGCACAGATACGCAGTATTTT.

This sequence joins TRBV28 and TRBJ2-1; maybe TRBD1 (6 bases). V was trimmed by 7 bases and J by 4 bases, leaving 11 bases between them. Germline V gene data show CDR1 as MDHEN and CDR2 as SYDVKM. This CDR3 is 13 amino acids long. The DNA for the CDR3 is TGTGCCAGCACGACAGGTCTATACAATGAGCAGTTCTTC. This sequence encodes CASTTGLYNEQFF. The full variable domain, with the rest looked up from reference TRBV28 and TRBJ2-1, is DVKVTQSSRYLVKRTGEKVFLECVQDMDHENMFWYRQDPGLGLRLIYFSYDVKMKEKGDIPEGYSVSREKKERFSLILESASTNQTSMYLCASTTGLYNEQFFGPGTRLTVL.

The chain combines TRBV6-6 with TRBJ1-5; D gene ambiguous. Trimming removed 6 bases at V and 5 bases at J, with 11 bases between. This CDR3 is 13 amino acids long. Germline V gene lookup returns CDR1 MNHNY and CDR2 SVGAGI (reference sequence). CDR3 amino acids: CASRGDGDQPQHF. In DNA form, the CDR3 reads TGTGCCAGCAGGGGAGATGGGGATCAGCCCCAGCATTTT.

This clone was recorded once. This chain uses TRBV10-3 with TRBJ2-7, with 10 positions matching TRBD1. The CDR3 sequence is 12 residues long. Germline assignment: CDR1 ENHRY and CDR2 SYGVKD. The V and J ends lost 9 bases and 6 bases, in that order; junction bases with no gene match: 5. The CDR3 here is CAIMTGGVEQYF. In nucleotides, the CDR3 is TGTGCCATTATGACAGGGGGCGTCGAGCAGTACTTC.

The V gene is TRBV5-4, the J gene TRBJ1-1; TRBD1 aligns across 9 bases. J gave up 3 bases and V 4 bases, and 7 bases lay outside the gene matches. Per the germline V gene, CDR1 is SGHNT and CDR2 is YYREEE (reference sequence). The CDR3 is 15 residues long. CDR3 in DNA: TGTGCCAGCAGCCTTGGACAGGGGAGCTACACTGAAGCTTTCTTT. Translated: CASSLGQGSYTEAFF.

This chain uses TRBV25-1 with TRBJ1-3; 8 nucleotides match TRBD1. The germline CDR1 and CDR2 sequences are MGHDK and SYGVNS. The CDR3 is made up of 15 amino acids. Losses at the gene ends were 6 bases for V and 1 base for J; bases not matched to a gene: 5. The CDR3 DNA reads TGTGCCAGCAGCACCACAGGGGGGTCTGGAAACACCATATATTTT. As protein: CASSTTGGSGNTIYF.

The rearrangement uses TRBV10-3 and TRBJ2-2; 7 bases map to TRBD2. Trimming removed 8 bases from V and 0 bases from J; junction bases left unmatched: 3. Germline V gene lookup returns CDR1 ENHRY and CDR2 SYGVKD. The CDR3 sequence is 14 residues long. CDR3 sequence reads: CAIQAGPNTGELFF. The CDR3, as DNA: TGTGCCATCCAAGCGGGACCGAACACCGGGGAGCTGTTTTTT.

This chain joins TRBV28 and TRBJ1-3; D gene ambiguous. Germline V CDR1 and CDR2: MDHEN, SYDVKM. The CDR3 length is 17 residues. With 4 bases removed from V and 1 base from J, the gap between germline ends came to 17 bases. The CDR3 DNA is TGTGCCAGCAGTTCCCTCCGCGGTTTACCTTCTGGAAACACCATATATTTT. Translated, it gives CASSSLRGLPSGNTIYF.

Comments on this clone: At one end, the junction sequence differs from germline, possibly due to a read error. The DNA for the CDR3 is TGTTCCAGCAGCTCTTCCACAGATACGCAGTATTTT. Protein sequence: CSSSSSTDTQYF. This chain connects TRBV7-9 to TRBJ2-3; D is undetermined. The CDR3 is 12 amino acids. In germline, CDR1 is SEHNR, CDR2 FQNEAQ (reference sequence).

This clone was counted a single time. This sequence joins TRBV19 and TRBJ2-5; TRBD1 aligns across 8 bases. The J call may be mistaken, given a closer DNA end match to TRBJ2-7. The germline gives CDR1 LNHDA, CDR2 SQIVND (reference sequence). The CDR3 covers 15 residues. The CDR3 region has the DNA TGTGCCAGTAGTATCCTCCTCGACAGGGGATACGAGCAGTACTTC. It codes for CASSILLDRGYEQYF.